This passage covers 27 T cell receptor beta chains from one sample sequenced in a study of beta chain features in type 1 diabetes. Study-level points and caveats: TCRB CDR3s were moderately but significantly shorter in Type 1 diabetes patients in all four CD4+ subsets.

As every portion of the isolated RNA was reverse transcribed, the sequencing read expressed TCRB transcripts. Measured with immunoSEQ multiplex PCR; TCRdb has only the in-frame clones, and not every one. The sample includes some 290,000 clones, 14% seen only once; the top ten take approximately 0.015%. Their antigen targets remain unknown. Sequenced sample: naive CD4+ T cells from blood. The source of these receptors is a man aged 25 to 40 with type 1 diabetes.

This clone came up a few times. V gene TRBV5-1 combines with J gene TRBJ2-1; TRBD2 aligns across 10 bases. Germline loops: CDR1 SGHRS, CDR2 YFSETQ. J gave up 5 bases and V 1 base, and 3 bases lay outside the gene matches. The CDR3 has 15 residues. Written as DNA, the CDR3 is TGCGCCAGCAGCTTGCCTAGCGGGGGAGACAATGAGCAGTTCTTC. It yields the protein CASSLPSGGDNEQFF.

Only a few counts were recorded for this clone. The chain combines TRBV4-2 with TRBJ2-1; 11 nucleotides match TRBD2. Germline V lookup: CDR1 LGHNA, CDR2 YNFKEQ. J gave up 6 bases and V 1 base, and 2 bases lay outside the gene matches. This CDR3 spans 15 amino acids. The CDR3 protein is CASSQGLAGGNEQFF. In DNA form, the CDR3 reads TGTGCCAGCAGCCAAGGGCTAGCGGGAGGCAATGAGCAGTTCTTC.

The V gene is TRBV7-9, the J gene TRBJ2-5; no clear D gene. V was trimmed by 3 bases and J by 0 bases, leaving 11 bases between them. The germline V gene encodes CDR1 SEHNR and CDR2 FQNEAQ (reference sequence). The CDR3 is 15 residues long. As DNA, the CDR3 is TGTGCCAGCAGCTTCTTGAGAGGAGACCAAGAGACCCAGTACTTC. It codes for CASSFLRGDQETQYF.

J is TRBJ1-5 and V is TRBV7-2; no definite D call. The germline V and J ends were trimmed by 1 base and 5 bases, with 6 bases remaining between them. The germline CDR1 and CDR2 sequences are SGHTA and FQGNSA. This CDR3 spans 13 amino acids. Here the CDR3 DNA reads TGTGCCAGCAGCTTAGACAGCTATCAGCCCCAGCATTTT. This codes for CASSLDSYQPQHF.

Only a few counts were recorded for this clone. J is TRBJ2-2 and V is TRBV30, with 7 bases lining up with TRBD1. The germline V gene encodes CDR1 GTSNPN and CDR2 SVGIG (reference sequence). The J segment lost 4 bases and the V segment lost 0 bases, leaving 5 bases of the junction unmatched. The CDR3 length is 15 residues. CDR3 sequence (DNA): TGTGCCTGGAGTGTACGACAGGGAATCACCGGGGAGCTGTTTTTT. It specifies CAWSVRQGITGELFF.

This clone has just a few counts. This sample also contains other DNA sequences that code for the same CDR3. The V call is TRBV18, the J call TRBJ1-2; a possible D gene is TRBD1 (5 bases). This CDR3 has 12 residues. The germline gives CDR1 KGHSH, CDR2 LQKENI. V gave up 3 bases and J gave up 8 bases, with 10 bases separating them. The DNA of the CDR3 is TGTGCCAGCTCACCCGACAGAGGCGGCTACACCTTC. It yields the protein CASSPDRGGYTF.

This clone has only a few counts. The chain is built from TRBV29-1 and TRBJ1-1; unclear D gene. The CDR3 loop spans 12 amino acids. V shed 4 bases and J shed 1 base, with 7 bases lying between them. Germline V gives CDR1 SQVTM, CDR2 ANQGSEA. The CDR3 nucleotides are TGCAGCGTTGCCAGGTCGAACACTGAAGCTTTCTTT. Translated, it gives CSVARSNTEAFF.

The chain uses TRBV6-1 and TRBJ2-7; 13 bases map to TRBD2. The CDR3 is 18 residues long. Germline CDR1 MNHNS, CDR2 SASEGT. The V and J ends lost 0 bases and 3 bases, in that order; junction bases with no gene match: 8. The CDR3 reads CASSEAVPTSGRNYEQYF. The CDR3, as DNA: TGTGCCAGCAGTGAAGCTGTGCCGACTAGCGGGAGGAACTACGAGCAGTACTTC.

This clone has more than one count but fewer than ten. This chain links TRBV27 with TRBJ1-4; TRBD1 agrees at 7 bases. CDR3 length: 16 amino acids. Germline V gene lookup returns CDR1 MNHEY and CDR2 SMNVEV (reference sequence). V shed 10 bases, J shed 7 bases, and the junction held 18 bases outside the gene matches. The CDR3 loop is CATRPTSTGWVEKLFF. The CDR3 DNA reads TGTGCCACCCGCCCGACCTCGACAGGGTGGGTTGAAAAACTGTTTTTT.

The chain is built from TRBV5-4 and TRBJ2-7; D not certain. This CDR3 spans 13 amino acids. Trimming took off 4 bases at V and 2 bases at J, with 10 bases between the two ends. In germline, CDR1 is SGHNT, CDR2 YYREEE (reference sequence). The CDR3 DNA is TGTGCCAGCAGCCCTGACGACACCTACGAGCAGTACTTC. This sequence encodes CASSPDDTYEQYF.

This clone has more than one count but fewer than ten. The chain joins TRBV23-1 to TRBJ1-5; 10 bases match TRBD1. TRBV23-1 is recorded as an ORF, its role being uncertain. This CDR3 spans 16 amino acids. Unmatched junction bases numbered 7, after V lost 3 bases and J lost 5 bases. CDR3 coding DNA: TGCGCCAGCAGTCATTCGGACAGGGGGAGTTATCAGCCCCAGCATTTT. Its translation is CASSHSDRGSYQPQHF.

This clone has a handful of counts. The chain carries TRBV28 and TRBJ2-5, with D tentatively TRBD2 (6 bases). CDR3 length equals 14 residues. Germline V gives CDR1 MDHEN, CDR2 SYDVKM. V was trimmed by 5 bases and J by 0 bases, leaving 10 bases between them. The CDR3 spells CASSLGGNQETQYF. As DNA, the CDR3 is TGTGCCAGCAGTCTCGGGGGAAACCAAGAGACCCAGTACTTC.

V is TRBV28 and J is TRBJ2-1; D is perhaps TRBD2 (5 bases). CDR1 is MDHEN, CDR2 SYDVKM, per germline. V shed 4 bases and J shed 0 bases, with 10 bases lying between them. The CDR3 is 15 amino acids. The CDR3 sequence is CASSSSGNSYNEQFF. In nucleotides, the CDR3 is TGTGCCAGCAGTTCCTCGGGGAACTCCTACAATGAGCAGTTCTTC.

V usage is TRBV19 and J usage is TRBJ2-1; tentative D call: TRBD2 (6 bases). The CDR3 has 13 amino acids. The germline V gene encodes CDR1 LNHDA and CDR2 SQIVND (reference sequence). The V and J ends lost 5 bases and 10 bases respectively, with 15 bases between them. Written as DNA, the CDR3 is TGTGCCAGTAGTGCATTCGGGGGTCGGGAGCAGTTCTTC. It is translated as CASSAFGGREQFF.

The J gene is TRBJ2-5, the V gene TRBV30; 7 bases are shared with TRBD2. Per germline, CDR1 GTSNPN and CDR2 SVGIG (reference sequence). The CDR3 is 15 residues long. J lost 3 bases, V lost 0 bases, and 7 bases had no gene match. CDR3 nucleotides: TGTGCCTGGAGTGTACGATCTAGCGGCAAAGAGACCCAGTACTTC. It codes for CAWSVRSSGKETQYF.

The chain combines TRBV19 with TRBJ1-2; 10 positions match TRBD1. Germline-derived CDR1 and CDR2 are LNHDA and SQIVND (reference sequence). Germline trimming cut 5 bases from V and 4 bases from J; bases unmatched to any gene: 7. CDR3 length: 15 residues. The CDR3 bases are TGTGCCAGTAGTGACGGACAGGGGGTCTCCTATGGCTACACCTTC. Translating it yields CASSDGQGVSYGYTF.

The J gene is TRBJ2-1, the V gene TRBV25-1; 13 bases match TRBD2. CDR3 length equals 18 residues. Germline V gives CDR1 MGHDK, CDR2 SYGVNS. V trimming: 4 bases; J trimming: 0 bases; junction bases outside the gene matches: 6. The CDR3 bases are TGTGCCAGCAGTGGGACTAGCGGGAGTAAGGGCTCCTACAATGAGCAGTTCTTC. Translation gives CASSGTSGSKGSYNEQFF.

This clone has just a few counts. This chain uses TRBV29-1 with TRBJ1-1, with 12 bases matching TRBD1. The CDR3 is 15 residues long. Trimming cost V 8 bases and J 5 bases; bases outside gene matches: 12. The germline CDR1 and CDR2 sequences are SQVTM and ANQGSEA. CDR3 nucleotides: TGCAGCTTATACCGGGACAGGGGGCGAGGGACTGAAGCTTTCTTT. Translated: CSLYRDRGRGTEAFF.

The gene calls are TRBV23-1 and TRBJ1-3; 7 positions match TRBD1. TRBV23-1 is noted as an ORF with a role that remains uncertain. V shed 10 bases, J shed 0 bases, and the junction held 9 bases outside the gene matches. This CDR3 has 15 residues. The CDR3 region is CANHPGQSSGNTIYF. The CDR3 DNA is TGCGCCAACCACCCGGGACAGAGCTCTGGAAACACCATATATTTT.

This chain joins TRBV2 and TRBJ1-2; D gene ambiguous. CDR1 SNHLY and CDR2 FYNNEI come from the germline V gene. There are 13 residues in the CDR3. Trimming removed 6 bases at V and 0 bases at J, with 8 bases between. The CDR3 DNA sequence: TGTGCCAGCAGCACGGTTACTAACTATGGCTACACCTTC. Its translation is CASSTVTNYGYTF. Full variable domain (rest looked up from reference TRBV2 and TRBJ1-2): EPEVTQTPSHQVTQMGQEVILRCVPISNHLYFYWYRQILGQKVEFLVSFYNNEISEKSEIFDDQFSVERPDGSNFTLKIRSTKLEDSAMYFCASSTVTNYGYTFGSGTRLTVV.

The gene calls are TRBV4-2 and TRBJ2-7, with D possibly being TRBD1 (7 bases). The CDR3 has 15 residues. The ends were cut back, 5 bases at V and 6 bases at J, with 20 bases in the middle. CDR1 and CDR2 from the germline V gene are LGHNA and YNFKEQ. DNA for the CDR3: TGTGCCAGCAGCTCCCCTGCAGGGGGTAGCGGCGAGCAGTACTTC. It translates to CASSSPAGGSGEQYF.

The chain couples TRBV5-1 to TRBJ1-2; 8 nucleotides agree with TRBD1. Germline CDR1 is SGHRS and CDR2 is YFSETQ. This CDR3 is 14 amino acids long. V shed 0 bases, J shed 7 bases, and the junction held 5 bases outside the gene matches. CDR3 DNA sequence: TGCGCCAGCAGCTTGGGTCAGGGGGCTGCTGGCTACACCTTC. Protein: CASSLGQGAAGYTF.

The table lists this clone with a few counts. CDR3 nucleotides: TGTGCCAGCAGCCTACGTTTCGAGCAGTACTTC. Protein sequence: CASSLRFEQYF. The chain is built from TRBV7-9 and TRBJ2-5; D uncertain. The DNA end lines up better with TRBJ2-7; the J call may be wrong. Per germline, CDR1 SEHNR and CDR2 FQNEAQ (reference sequence). The CDR3 length is 11 residues.

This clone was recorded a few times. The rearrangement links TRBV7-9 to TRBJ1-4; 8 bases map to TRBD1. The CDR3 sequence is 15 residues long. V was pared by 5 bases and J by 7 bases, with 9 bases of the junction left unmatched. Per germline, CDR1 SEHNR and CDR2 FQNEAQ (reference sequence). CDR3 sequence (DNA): TGTGCCAGCAGCAGCCTCAGGGGGCGCAGTGAAAAACTGTTTTTT. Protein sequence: CASSSLRGRSEKLFF.

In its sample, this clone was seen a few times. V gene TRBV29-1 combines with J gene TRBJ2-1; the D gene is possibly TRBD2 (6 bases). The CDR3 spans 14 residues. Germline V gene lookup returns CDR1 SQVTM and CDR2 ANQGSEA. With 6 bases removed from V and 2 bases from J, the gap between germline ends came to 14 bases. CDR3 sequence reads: CSVWGETAYNEQFF. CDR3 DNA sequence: TGCAGCGTCTGGGGGGAGACAGCCTACAATGAGCAGTTCTTC.

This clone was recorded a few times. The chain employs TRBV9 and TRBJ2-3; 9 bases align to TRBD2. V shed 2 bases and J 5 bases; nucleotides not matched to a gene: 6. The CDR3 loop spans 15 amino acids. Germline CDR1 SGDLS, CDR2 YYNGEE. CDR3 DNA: TGTGCCAGCAGCGTGGAGGCTAGCGGGAAAGATACGCAGTATTTT. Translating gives CASSVEASGKDTQYF.

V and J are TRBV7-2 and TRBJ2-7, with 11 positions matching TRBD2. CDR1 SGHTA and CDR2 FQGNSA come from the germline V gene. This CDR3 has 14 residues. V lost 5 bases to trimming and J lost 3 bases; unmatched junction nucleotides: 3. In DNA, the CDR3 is TGTGCCAGCAGCCCCGGGACTAGCGGCTACGAGCAGTACTTC. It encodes CASSPGTSGYEQYF.